This T cell receptor beta chain came from a study of regulatory T cells in long-lasting Graves disease. CDR3 regions were amplified by Arm-PCR using iRepertoire HTBI primers to build TCR beta libraries. MiXCR, applied by TCRdb to the multiplex PCR reads, yields one record per CDR3 protein. Among a few hundred thousand distinct CDR3 sequences listed, roughly 17% were seen once. V lost 5 bases to trimming and J lost 9 bases, with 11 bases between them. Germline CDR1 is MNHEY and CDR2 is SVGEGT. CDR3 size: 12 residues. As to time point: newly diagnosed GD, antithyroid drugs for less than 3 months. TCR sequences were obtained from RNA taken from PBMCs. Comments on this clonotype: Antigen: not known.

Study-wide results and caveats: Public clonotype sharing was higher in persistent than newly diagnosed patients.

The sample also formed part of further work on T cells in Graves' hyperthyroidism and ophthalmopathy. That source notes: Absent ophthalmopathy progression within 18 months defined stable Graves' hyperthyroidism. Clonotypes that were expanded in thyroid above 0.001 mostly appeared in blood too.

This TCR came from a woman younger than 30 with Graves disease. The sequenced sample was peripheral blood mononuclear cells (PBMCs), obtained at new diagnosis, from a patient treated with antithyroid drugs. The chain links TRBV6-2 or TRBV6-3 to TRBJ2-1, with D possibly matching TRBD1 (8 bases). The CDR3 DNA is TGTGCCAGCAGTCACAGGGGGGGTGAGCAGTTCTTC. This codes for CASSHRGGEQFF.